What follows are 16 T cell receptor beta chains derived from one specimen sequenced in a study of graft-versus-host responses after intestinal transplantation. Using immunoSEQ multiplex PCR, the repertoire was profiled, and TCRdb retains in-frame clones only, with some absent. The sample has more than 85,000 clones; 85% to 95% are singletons. These receptors' targets are unknown. Sequenced here: unstimulated CD8+ T cells sorted from spleen or lymph node cells, sampled before transplant. These receptors were obtained from a human donor who was the organ donor for an intestinal transplant.

This rearrangement joins TRBV5-1 to TRBJ2-1; 11 nucleotides match TRBD2. Germline CDR1 reads SGHRS; CDR2 reads YFSETQ. The CDR3 runs to 15 residues. With 4 bases clipped from V and 4 bases from J, the junction kept 4 bases outside the gene matches. CDR3 nucleotide sequence: TGCGCCAGCAGCCAAGGGACTAGCGGATACAATGAGCAGTTCTTC. This translates into CASSQGTSGYNEQFF.

V gene TRBV5-1 combines with J gene TRBJ1-4, with 8 bases lining up with TRBD1. This CDR3 region has 14 residues. The V gene end was trimmed by 4 bases and the J gene end by 10 bases; junction bases not matched to a gene: 9. Germline V gives CDR1 SGHRS, CDR2 YFSETQ. CDR3: CASSVTGAPGKLFF. CDR3 DNA sequence: TGCGCCAGCAGCGTGACAGGGGCGCCTGGAAAACTGTTTTTT.

The chain combines TRBV2 with TRBJ2-7; D is perhaps TRBD1 (5 bases). V was pared by 5 bases and J by 3 bases, with 17 bases between. Germline V gives CDR1 SNHLY, CDR2 FYNNEI. The length of the CDR3 is 15 residues. The CDR3 protein is CASSTLGQADYEQYF. In DNA form, the CDR3 reads TGTGCCAGCAGTACGTTGGGGCAGGCGGACTACGAGCAGTACTTC.

J is TRBJ2-7 and V is TRBV29-1, with TRBD2 as a possible D gene (5 bases). Trimming cost V 4 bases and J 2 bases, with 18 bases left between them. Germline CDR1 SQVTM, CDR2 ANQGSEA. The CDR3 runs 15 residues. The CDR3 here is CSVGLGIGITYEQYF. CDR3 in DNA: TGCAGCGTTGGGTTAGGGATCGGGATTACCTACGAGCAGTACTTC.

The rearrangement uses TRBV13 and TRBJ2-5; tentative D call: TRBD2 (6 bases). There are 14 residues in the CDR3. In germline, CDR1 is PRHDT, CDR2 FYEKMQ (reference sequence). The V end lost 2 bases, the J end lost 2 bases, and 9 bases lay between the germline ends. CDR3 bases: TGTGCCAGCAGCTTATTTGGGGGGCAAGAGACCCAGTACTTC. Protein: CASSLFGGQETQYF.

The chain uses TRBV28 and TRBJ1-3; the D gene is possibly TRBD1 (5 bases). Trimming pared 3 bases from V and 4 bases from J, leaving 16 bases between. This CDR3 region has 16 residues. From germline, CDR1 is MDHEN and CDR2 SYDVKM. CDR3 sequence: CASSFRQAGWGNTIYF. DNA for the CDR3: TGTGCCAGCAGTTTTCGTCAGGCAGGGTGGGGAAACACCATATATTTT.

The gene calls are TRBV7-6 and TRBJ2-1; 9 bases align to TRBD2. This CDR3 contains 17 residues. CDR1 and CDR2 (germline): SGHVS, FNYEAQ. The trim removed 1 base at V and 6 bases at J, leaving 10 bases unmatched. In nucleotides, the CDR3 is TGTGCCAGCAGCTTAGTAGCGGGAGAGGCCATGGGCAATGAGCAGTTCTTC. As protein: CASSLVAGEAMGNEQFF.

The CDR3 DNA follows: TGTGCCAGCAGTTACGGAGGGGATAGTGAGCAGTTCTTC. Protein product: CASSYGGDSEQFF. This chain connects TRBV6-6 to TRBJ2-1; possible D gene TRBD2, 6 bases. CDR3 size: 13 residues. The ends were cut back, 2 bases at V and 9 bases at J, with 11 bases in the middle. Per germline, CDR1 MNHNY and CDR2 SVGAGI (reference sequence).

The J gene is TRBJ1-5, the V gene TRBV19; a weak D match, TRBD1 (5 bases). Germline CDR1 is LNHDA and CDR2 is SQIVND (reference sequence). The CDR3 sequence is 15 residues long. The germline V and J ends were trimmed by 2 bases and 7 bases, with 15 bases remaining between them. This CDR3 reads CASSIFGGFGQPQHF. The CDR3 region has the DNA TGTGCCAGTAGTATATTCGGGGGTTTTGGACAGCCCCAGCATTTT.

This clone appeared a single time. This rearrangement joins TRBV10-3 to TRBJ2-7; 12 bases map to TRBD2. V was pared by 0 bases and J by 3 bases, with 12 bases of the junction left unmatched. This CDR3 has 19 amino acids. Per the germline V gene, CDR1 is ENHRY and CDR2 is SYGVKD. The CDR3 nucleotides read TGTGCCATCAGTGAGTCGTCGGTACTAGCGGGAGGTCCCATCTACGAGCAGTACTTC. Translating gives CAISESSVLAGGPIYEQYF.

The rearrangement uses TRBV28 and TRBJ2-1; 11 bases are a match to TRBD2. The CDR3 sequence is 19 residues long. Germline CDR1 is MDHEN and CDR2 is SYDVKM. V shed 3 bases and J 7 bases; nucleotides not matched to a gene: 17. DNA of the CDR3: TGTGCCAGCAGTTTTTATGGGGGGACTAGCGGATTGCCGGGGAATGAGCAGTTCTTC. Protein product: CASSFYGGTSGLPGNEQFF.

The CDR3 coding sequence is TGTGCCACCAGCAGAGTGCGGGGCTCCTACAATGAGCAGTTCTTC. It translates to CATSRVRGSYNEQFF. The rearrangement joins TRBV15 to TRBJ2-1; D is perhaps TRBD2 (6 bases). In germline, CDR1 is LNHNV, CDR2 YYDKDF (reference sequence). The CDR3 is made up of 15 amino acids. V lost 1 base, J lost 0 bases, and 7 bases lay in between.

V is TRBV5-6 and J is TRBJ2-7, with 8 bases aligning to TRBD1. CDR3 length equals 16 residues. With V trimmed by 4 bases and J by 5 bases, 14 bases remained unmatched. Germline V lookup: CDR1 SGHDT, CDR2 YYEEEE. The CDR3 reads CASSPGLADRVHEQYF. The CDR3 DNA sequence: TGTGCCAGCAGCCCAGGGTTGGCGGACAGGGTCCACGAGCAGTACTTC.

The rearrangement uses TRBV27 and TRBJ2-2; 11 bases align to TRBD2. V shed 1 base, J shed 5 bases, and the junction held 6 bases outside the gene matches. The germline CDR1 and CDR2 sequences are MNHEY and SMNVEV (reference sequence). The CDR3 is made up of 17 amino acids. The CDR3 loop reads CASSLWASGGPTGELFF. CDR3 in DNA: TGTGCCAGCAGTTTATGGGCTAGCGGGGGGCCGACCGGGGAGCTGTTTTTT.

The chain carries TRBV4-1 and TRBJ1-2, with D tentatively TRBD1 (5 bases). The CDR3 is 17 residues long. Germline V gives CDR1 MGHRA, CDR2 YSYEKL. Trimming shortened V by 4 bases and J by 3 bases, and 21 bases separated the two germline ends. The CDR3: CASSPRRVPGGYYGYTF. CDR3 sequence (DNA): TGCGCCAGCAGCCCGAGGCGGGTGCCCGGGGGATACTATGGCTACACCTTC.

The chain recombines TRBV4-2 with TRBJ2-1, with 9 bases that match TRBD2. The CDR3 loop spans 16 amino acids. Germline trimming cut 1 base from V and 6 bases from J; bases unmatched to any gene: 7. CDR1 and CDR2 (germline): LGHNA, YNFKEQ. CDR3 loop: CASSQATGTSSNEQFF. The CDR3 DNA sequence: TGTGCCAGCAGCCAAGCTACCGGGACTAGCAGCAATGAGCAGTTCTTC.